The 25 T cell receptor beta chains listed next were all sequenced from one sample in a study of cytomegalovirus exposure and HLA in healthy donors. The PCR employed 60 Vbeta primers together with 13 Jbeta primers. Clones were read by immunoSEQ multiplex PCR, and TCRdb kept only the in-frame ones, dropping some. This table holds 100,000 to 150,000 clones, around 78% found once. Sequencing used PBMCs. The receptors come from a man between 60 and 75 years old in good health and CMV-seropositive.

V gene TRBV2 combines with J gene TRBJ2-5; 7 bases agree with TRBD1. The CDR3 consists of 16 residues. The germline gives CDR1 SNHLY, CDR2 FYNNEI. V dropped 5 bases and J dropped 1; count of bases not matched to a gene: 10. The CDR3, as DNA: TGTGCCAGCAGTCCCCCCAGGGGGATAACCCAAGAGACCCAGTACTTC. Its translation: CASSPPRGITQETQYF. Variable domain in full (rest from reference TRBV2 and TRBJ2-5): EPEVTQTPSHQVTQMGQEVILRCVPISNHLYFYWYRQILGQKVEFLVSFYNNEISEKSEIFDDQFSVERPDGSNFTLKIRSTKLEDSAMYFCASSPPRGITQETQYFGPGTRLLVL.

The V call is TRBV6-1, the J call TRBJ1-2, with D possibly being TRBD1 (6 bases). Germline-derived CDR1 and CDR2 are MNHNS and SASEGT. V was shortened by 2 bases and J by 0 bases, with 10 bases between the two germline ends. This CDR3 has 15 residues. DNA for the CDR3: TGTGCCAGCAGTGAAATGGGACACGCTAACTATGGCTACACCTTC. Protein: CASSEMGHANYGYTF.

The chain joins TRBV6-6 to TRBJ2-1, with TRBD2 matching 9 bases. V was clipped by 6 bases and J by 7 bases; unmatched bases: 10. This CDR3 comprises 15 residues. CDR1 is MNHNY, CDR2 SVGAGI, per germline (reference sequence). CDR3 loop: CASSRSGGRRNEQFF. The CDR3 nucleotides read TGTGCCAGCAGCCGAAGCGGGGGGAGAAGAAATGAGCAGTTCTTC.

The chain couples TRBV5-6 to TRBJ2-5; 7 bases fit TRBD1. CDR3 size: 14 residues. Germline CDR1 SGHDT, CDR2 YYEEEE. The J segment lost 0 bases and the V segment lost 5 bases, leaving 4 bases of the junction unmatched. This chain's CDR3 is CASRRTGDQETQYF. The CDR3 bases are TGTGCCAGCAGGAGAACAGGGGACCAAGAGACCCAGTACTTC.

V is TRBV5-1 and J is TRBJ2-7; perhaps TRBD2 as D (7 bases). The CDR3 consists of 15 residues. V lost 8 bases, J lost 2 bases, and 20 bases lay in between. Germline values: CDR1 SGHRS, CDR2 YFSETQ. The CDR3 DNA is TGCGCCAGTGGGGAGGGGACAACTCTTACCTACGAGCAGTACTTC. Its translation is CASGEGTTLTYEQYF.

The chain combines TRBV10-3 with TRBJ2-1; TRBD1 might be the D (6 bases). V gave up 11 bases and J gave up 1 base, with 18 bases separating them. Germline V lookup: CDR1 ENHRY, CDR2 SYGVKD. The length of the CDR3 is 15 residues. CDR3 loop: CALSSHRESYNEQFF. CDR3 coding DNA: TGTGCCTTATCGTCACACAGGGAATCCTACAATGAGCAGTTCTTC.

This clone is judged medium-sized. The V gene is TRBV6-1, the J gene TRBJ1-6; 7 nucleotides match TRBD1. CDR3 length equals 13 residues. Trimming removed 3 bases from V and 9 bases from J; junction bases left unmatched: 2. The germline V gene has CDR1 MNHNS and CDR2 SASEGT. As DNA, the CDR3 is TGTGCCAGCAGTGAGGGACAGCGTTCACCCCTCCACTTT. It yields the protein CASSEGQRSPLHF.

In its sample, this clone was seen once. The V and J genes are TRBV2 and TRBJ1-1; TRBD1 might be the D (5 bases). V was cut by 6 bases and J by 9 bases, with 14 bases left in between. This CDR3 comprises 12 residues. CDR1 and CDR2 (germline): SNHLY, FYNNEI. The CDR3 loop reads CASRTGTPKAFF. The CDR3 nucleotides are TGTGCCAGCAGAACCGGGACTCCTAAAGCTTTCTTT.

The genes are TRBV6-7 and TRBJ2-2; tentatively, D is TRBD1 (5 bases). TRBV6-7 belongs to the ORF category, with a function that is uncertain. Trimming removed 2 bases from V and 1 base from J, with 11 bases in between. The CDR3 covers 16 residues. CDR3 sequence: CASSYLKGENTGELFF. DNA of the CDR3: TGTGCCAGCAGTTACCTAAAAGGGGAGAACACCGGGGAGCTGTTTTTT.

CDR3 sequence reads: CASSPRDFSDEQYF. Written as DNA, the CDR3 is TGTGCCAGCAGCCCCAGAGACTTCAGCGACGAGCAGTACTTC. The chain carries TRBV11-3 and TRBJ2-7, with D uncertain. The CDR3 sequence is 14 residues long. Germline values: CDR1 SGHNT, CDR2 YENEEA. Trimming took off 5 bases at V and 5 bases at J, with 16 bases between the two ends.

The chain links TRBV28 to TRBJ2-7, with TRBD1 as a possible D gene (7 bases). The germline V gene has CDR1 MDHEN and CDR2 SYDVKM. This CDR3 contains 16 residues. Trimming removed 8 bases at V and 0 bases at J, with 20 bases between. The CDR3 sequence: CASAYGGTASSYEQYF. The CDR3 DNA follows: TGTGCCAGCGCTTATGGAGGGACAGCCAGCTCCTACGAGCAGTACTTC.

The CDR3: CASSVAGGYERSEQYF. For the CDR3, the DNA is TGTGCCAGCAGCGTAGCTGGCGGGTACGAGCGGTCCGAGCAGTACTTC. The chain uses TRBV9 and TRBJ2-7; a possible D gene is TRBD2 (5 bases). V lost 0 bases and J lost 6, with 19 bases in between. CDR1 SGDLS and CDR2 YYNGEE come from the germline V gene. The CDR3 is 16 residues long. Variable domain in full (rest from reference TRBV9 and TRBJ2-7): DSGVTQTPKHLITATGQRVTLRCSPRSGDLSVYWYQQSLDQGLQFLIQYYNGEERAKGNILERFSAQQFPDLHSELNLSSLELGDSALYFCASSVAGGYERSEQYFGPGTRLTVT.

This chain connects TRBV10-3 to TRBJ1-1, with D possibly matching TRBD1 (5 bases). In germline, CDR1 is ENHRY, CDR2 SYGVKD. V shed 2 bases and J shed 0 bases, with 10 bases lying between them. The CDR3 runs to 15 residues. The CDR3 region is CAISEPDRMNTEAFF. In DNA, the CDR3 is TGTGCCATCAGTGAGCCTGACAGAATGAACACTGAAGCTTTCTTT.

V and J are TRBV9 and TRBJ1-4, with D possibly being TRBD1 (6 bases). The germline V gene has CDR1 SGDLS and CDR2 YYNGEE. This CDR3 region has 13 residues. Between the trimmed V and J ends, which lost 3 bases and 4 bases, there was a span of 7 bases. In nucleotides, the CDR3 is TGTGCCAGCAGCGACAGGGTTAATGAAAAACTGTTTTTT. Its protein product is CASSDRVNEKLFF.

The V and J genes are TRBV28 and TRBJ1-2, with D perhaps matching TRBD1 (5 bases). The V and J ends lost 5 bases and 0 bases respectively, with 16 bases between them. The CDR3 spans 16 residues. CDR1 and CDR2 from the germline V gene are MDHEN and SYDVKM. Here the CDR3 reads CASSEQSGRPNYGYTF. The CDR3 nucleotides are TGTGCCAGCAGTGAACAATCAGGGAGGCCTAACTATGGCTACACCTTC.

The rearrangement uses TRBV5-1 and TRBJ1-2, with D perhaps TRBD1 (6 bases). From germline, CDR1 is SGHRS and CDR2 YFSETQ. This CDR3 spans 13 amino acids. V was pared by 0 bases and J by 10 bases, with 13 bases between. CDR3 bases: TGCGCCAGCAGCTTGGTACAGGACAGCTCCTACACCTTC. Translated: CASSLVQDSSYTF.

This chain links TRBV5-6 with TRBJ1-2; weak D call: TRBD1 (5 bases). The V end lost 3 bases, the J end lost 4 bases, and 10 bases lay between the germline ends. The CDR3 is 13 residues long. Germline V CDR1 and CDR2: SGHDT, YYEEEE. The chain's CDR3 is CASSSGLLYGYTF. DNA of the CDR3: TGTGCCAGCAGCTCGGGACTACTCTATGGCTACACCTTC.

The genes are TRBV30 and TRBJ2-1; 9 bases fit TRBD1. V shed 2 bases and J 8 bases; nucleotides not matched to a gene: 7. The CDR3 contains 14 residues. The germline CDR1 and CDR2 sequences are GTSNPN and SVGIG (reference sequence). For the CDR3, the DNA is TGTGCCTGGAGTTCCTACAGGGGGCAGGATGAGCAGTTCTTC. Its translation is CAWSSYRGQDEQFF.

By frequency in the sample, this clone is medium-sized. This rearrangement joins TRBV6-5 to TRBJ2-7; 7 bases are shared with TRBD2. In germline, CDR1 is MNHEY, CDR2 SVGAGI. The junction had 10 bases not matched to a gene; V was cut back by 7 bases and J by 1 base. The CDR3 has 15 amino acids. The CDR3 sequence is CASKRTAGVSYEQYF. The CDR3, as DNA: TGTGCCAGCAAAAGAACTGCGGGGGTTTCCTACGAGCAGTACTTC.

The genes are TRBV6-1 and TRBJ2-7; possibly TRBD2 for D (5 bases). Trimming removed 2 bases from V and 3 bases from J, with 11 bases in between. The CDR3 has 14 residues. Per germline, CDR1 MNHNS and CDR2 SASEGT. The CDR3 is CASSESGIYYEQYF. CDR3 coding DNA: TGTGCCAGCAGTGAATCCGGGATTTACTACGAGCAGTACTTC.

This chain joins TRBV9 and TRBJ1-2; D is unclear. V lost 0 bases to trimming and J lost 5 bases, with 14 bases between them. The CDR3 length is 15 residues. The germline gives CDR1 SGDLS, CDR2 YYNGEE. DNA of the CDR3: TGTGCCAGCAGCGTAGCTCTCCGAGGGCCATATGGCTACACCTTC. Encoded protein: CASSVALRGPYGYTF.

V is TRBV5-1 and J is TRBJ1-1; a possible D gene is TRBD1 (5 bases). The CDR3 sequence is 13 residues long. Trimming shortened V by 4 bases and J by 7 bases, and 14 bases separated the two germline ends. Germline CDR1 SGHRS, CDR2 YFSETQ. The CDR3: CASSPDTFVEAFF. In DNA form, the CDR3 reads TGCGCCAGCAGCCCGGACACCTTTGTTGAAGCTTTCTTT.

The chain employs TRBV27 and TRBJ1-1; D unresolved. Germline assignment: CDR1 MNHEY and CDR2 SMNVEV (reference sequence). Trimming took 5 bases from V and 0 from J, leaving 13 bases between them. The CDR3 totals 15 residues. The DNA for the CDR3 is TGTGCCAGCAGTCTGGTTGGGCAGTTGAACACTGAAGCTTTCTTT. This codes for CASSLVGQLNTEAFF.

This chain uses TRBV30 with TRBJ1-6; D unresolved. Germline V gives CDR1 GTSNPN, CDR2 SVGIG (reference sequence). The CDR3 is 14 amino acids. V gave up 3 bases and J gave up 7 bases, with 13 bases separating them. CDR3 region: CAWRRLLRNSPLHF. DNA of the CDR3: TGTGCCTGGAGGCGTCTACTAAGGAATTCACCCCTCCACTTT.

The rearrangement uses TRBV19 and TRBJ2-5; 7 bases line up with TRBD1. The CDR3 is 17 residues long. Germline assignment: CDR1 LNHDA and CDR2 SQIVND (reference sequence). V lost 6 bases, J lost 1 base, and 14 bases stayed unmatched. The chain's CDR3 is CASSSPRQGSFQETQYF. In DNA form, the CDR3 reads TGTGCCAGTAGCAGCCCCCGACAGGGATCGTTCCAAGAGACCCAGTACTTC.